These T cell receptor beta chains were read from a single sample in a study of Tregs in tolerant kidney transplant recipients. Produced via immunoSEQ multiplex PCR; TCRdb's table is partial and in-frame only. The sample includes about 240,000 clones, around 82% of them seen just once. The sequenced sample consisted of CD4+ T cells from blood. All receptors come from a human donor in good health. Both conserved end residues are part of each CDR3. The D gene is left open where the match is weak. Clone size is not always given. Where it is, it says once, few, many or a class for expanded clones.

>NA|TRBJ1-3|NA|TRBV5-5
CASSLGGWWGRYSGNTIYF
TGTGCCAGCAGCTTGGGAGGGTGGTGGGGTCGCTACTCTGGAAACACCATATATTTT
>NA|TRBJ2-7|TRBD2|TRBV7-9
CASSLELAGSEQYF
TGTGCCAGCAGCTTAGAACTAGCGGGTTCCGAGCAGTACTTC
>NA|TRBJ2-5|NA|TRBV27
CASSPQYF
TGTGCCAGCAGTCCCCAGTACTTC
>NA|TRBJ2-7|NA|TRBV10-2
CASTSVGYEQYF
TGCGCCAGCACCAGTGTGGGCTACGAGCAGTACTTC
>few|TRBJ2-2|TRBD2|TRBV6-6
CASSYSPAGAGELFF
TGTGCCAGCAGTTACAGTCCAGCGGGAGCCGGGGAGCTGTTTTTT
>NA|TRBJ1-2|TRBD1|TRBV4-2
CASSRGTDANYGYTF
TGTGCCAGCAGCCGAGGGACAGATGCGAACTATGGCTACACCTTC
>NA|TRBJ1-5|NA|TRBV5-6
CASLRQGSNQPQHF
TGTGCCAGCTTACGCCAAGGGTCCAATCAGCCCCAGCATTTT
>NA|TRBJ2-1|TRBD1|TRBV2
CASILSLGTVQFF
TGTGCCAGCATTCTTAGTTTAGGGACAGTTCAGTTCTTC
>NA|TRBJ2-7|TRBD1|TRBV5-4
CASRLRDSDREQYF
TGTGCCAGCAGGCTGAGGGACAGTGACAGGGAGCAGTACTTC
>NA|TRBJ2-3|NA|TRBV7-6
CASSLGPSTDTQYF
TGTGCCAGCAGCTTAGGGCCGAGCACAGATACGCAGTATTTT
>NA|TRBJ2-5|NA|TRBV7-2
CASSLGGEVKTQYF
TGTGCCAGCAGCTTAGGCGGGGAGGTGAAGACCCAGTACTTC
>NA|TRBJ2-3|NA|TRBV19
CASTVQINTDTQYF
TGTGCCAGTACCGTACAGATCAACACAGATACGCAGTATTTT
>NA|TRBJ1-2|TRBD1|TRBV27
CASGGQGALGGYTF
TGTGCCAGCGGGGGACAGGGGGCGTTGGGTGGCTACACCTTC
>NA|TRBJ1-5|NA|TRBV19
CATSGSGNQPQHF
TGTGCCACTTCCGGTTCGGGCAATCAGCCCCAGCATTTT
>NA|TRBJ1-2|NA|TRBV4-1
CASSQVVGQGVYGYTF
TGCGCCAGCAGCCAAGTGGTCGGGCAGGGAGTTTATGGCTACACCTTC
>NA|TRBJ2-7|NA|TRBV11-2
CASSPVKSYEQYF
TGTGCCAGCAGCCCCGTGAAGTCCTACGAGCAGTACTTC
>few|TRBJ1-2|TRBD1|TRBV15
CATSEDRGRWYGYTF
TGTGCCACCAGCGAAGACAGGGGGCGCTGGTATGGCTACACCTTC
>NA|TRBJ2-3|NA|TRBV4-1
CASSQVVAGTDTQYF
TGCGCCAGCAGCCAAGTAGTAGCGGGCACAGATACGCAGTATTTT
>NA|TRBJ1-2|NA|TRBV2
CASSIPRDLWGNYGYTF
TGTGCCAGCAGTATTCCCCGGGACCTCTGGGGAAACTATGGCTACACCTTC
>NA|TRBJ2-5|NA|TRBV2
CASSDLSETQYF
TGTGCCAGCAGTGATCTGAGCGAGACCCAGTACTTC
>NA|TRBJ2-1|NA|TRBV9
CASSAPTYYNEQFF
TGTGCCAGCAGCGCCCCGACTTATTACAATGAGCAGTTCTTC
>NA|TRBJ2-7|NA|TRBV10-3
CAISGRDFNPYEQYF
TGTGCCATCAGTGGGAGGGACTTCAACCCCTACGAGCAGTACTTC
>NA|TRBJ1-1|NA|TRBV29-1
CSVETGLKNTEAFF
TGCAGCGTTGAAACAGGGTTGAAGAACACTGAAGCTTTCTTT
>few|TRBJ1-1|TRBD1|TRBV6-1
CASSDGGTGGTEAFF
TGTGCCAGCAGTGACGGGGGGACAGGGGGCACTGAAGCTTTCTTT
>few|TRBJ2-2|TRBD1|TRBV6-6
CASSHNRDRGTGELFF
TGTGCCAGCAGCCACAACCGAGACAGGGGCACCGGGGAGCTGTTTTTT
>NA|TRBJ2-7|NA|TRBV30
CAWRLLLGEQYF
TGTGCCTGGCGGCTCCTGCTCGGAGAGCAGTACTTC
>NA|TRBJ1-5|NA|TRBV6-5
CASSYSASYNQPQHF
TGTGCCAGCAGTTACTCGGCCAGTTACAATCAGCCCCAGCATTTT
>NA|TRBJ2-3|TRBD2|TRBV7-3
CASSSSAGSTDTQYF
TGTGCCAGCAGCTCGTCAGCGGGGAGTACAGATACGCAGTATTTT
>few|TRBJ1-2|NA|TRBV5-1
CASSLAGDGYTF
TGCGCCAGCAGCTTGGCCGGGGATGGCTACACCTTC
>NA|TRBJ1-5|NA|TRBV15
CATSSHRTAFDPQHF
TGTGCCACCAGCAGTCACCGGACAGCCTTTGACCCCCAGCATTTT
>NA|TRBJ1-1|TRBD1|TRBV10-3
CAISLIGTGGTEAFF
TGTGCCATCAGTTTAATCGGGACAGGGGGCACTGAAGCTTTCTTT
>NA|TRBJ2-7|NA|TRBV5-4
CASSLGQATSYEQYF
TGTGCCAGCAGCTTAGGACAAGCTACCTCCTACGAGCAGTACTTC
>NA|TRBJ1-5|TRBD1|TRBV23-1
CASSQRDRTSNQPQHF
TGCGCCAGCAGTCAAAGGGACAGGACTAGCAATCAGCCCCAGCATTTT
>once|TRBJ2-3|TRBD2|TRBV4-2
CASSLTTSGRTQYF
TGTGCCAGCAGCCTTACAACGAGCGGGAGGACGCAGTATTTT
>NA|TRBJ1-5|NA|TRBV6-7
CASSYSASPDLNQPQHF
TGTGCCAGCAGTTACTCAGCTTCACCGGACCTCAATCAGCCCCAGCATTTT
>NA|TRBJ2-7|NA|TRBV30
CAWSVLTRHHEQYF
TGTGCCTGGAGTGTTTTGACCAGGCACCACGAGCAGTACTTC
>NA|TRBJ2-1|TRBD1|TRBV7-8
CASSSVQGAASEQFF
TGTGCCAGCAGCTCAGTACAGGGGGCGGCTTCTGAGCAGTTCTTC
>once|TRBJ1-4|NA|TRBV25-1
CASSEAGFLEKLFF
TGTGCCAGCAGTGAAGCTGGGTTTTTGGAAAAACTGTTTTTT
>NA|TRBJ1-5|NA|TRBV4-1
CASSKGGGGNQPQHF
TGCGCCAGCAGTAAGGGGGGGGGCGGCAATCAGCCCCAGCATTTT
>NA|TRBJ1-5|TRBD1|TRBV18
CASSPTRTGGDPQPQHF
TGTGCCAGCTCACCTACCCGGACAGGGGGTGATCCACAGCCCCAGCATTTT
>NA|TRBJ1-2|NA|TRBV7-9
CASTRGWRGDYGYTF
TGTGCCAGCACCAGGGGCTGGAGGGGGGACTATGGCTACACCTTC
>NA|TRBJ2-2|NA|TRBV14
CASSQVSPTGELFF
TGTGCCAGCAGCCAAGTTTCCCCCACCGGGGAGCTGTTTTTT
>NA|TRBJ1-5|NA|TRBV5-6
CASSFSTGKGHNQPQHF
TGTGCCAGCAGCTTTAGTACAGGGAAAGGCCACAATCAGCCCCAGCATTTT
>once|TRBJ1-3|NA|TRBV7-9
CASSLVVGPGNTIYF
TGTGCCAGCAGCTTAGTTGTGGGCCCTGGAAACACCATATATTTT
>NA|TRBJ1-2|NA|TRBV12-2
CASRLVRSLDCSLYGYTF
TGTGCAAGTCGCTTAGTGAGATCCTTGGACTGTTCCCTCTATGGCTACACCTTC
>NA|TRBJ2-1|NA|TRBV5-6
CASSPKTYNEQFF
TGTGCCAGCAGCCCAAAAACATACAATGAGCAGTTCTTC